These 28 T cell receptor beta chains were sequenced from one sample in a study of T cell repertoires in cytomegalovirus infection. Via MiXCR, TCRdb re-called the reads, giving one row per CDR3 protein. The data hold 350,000 to 450,000 distinct CDR3 sequences, with around 18% observed a single time. Sequencing was performed on PBMCs. These receptors originate from a human donor in good health (CMV status not recorded). Some clones in this sample may be carry-over from other donors' samples.

The chain is built from TRBV12-3 or TRBV12-4 and TRBJ2-3; possibly TRBD2 for D (5 bases). The V end was cut by 3 bases, the J end by 0 bases, with 10 bases between. The CDR3 is 15 residues long. CDR3: CASSLLAHSTDTQYF. CDR3 DNA sequence: TGTGCCAGCAGTTTGTTAGCGCATAGCACAGATACGCAGTATTTT.

The chain links TRBV4-1 to TRBJ2-7, with 11 bases identical to TRBD2. Germline-derived CDR1 and CDR2 are MGHRA and YSYEKL. Trimming took 3 bases from V and 3 from J; bases not matched to a gene: 4. This CDR3 contains 15 residues. CDR3 DNA: TGCGCCAGCAGCCAGGCCGGACTAGCGGGCTACGAGCAGTACTTC. Protein product: CASSQAGLAGYEQYF.

The sample holds a few counts of this clonotype. The chain combines TRBV2 with TRBJ2-1; D remains unclear. The ends were cut back, 4 bases at V and 2 bases at J, with 12 bases in the middle. Germline CDR1 SNHLY, CDR2 FYNNEI. This CDR3 is 15 amino acids long. The DNA of the CDR3 is TGTGCCAGCAGTGCCTACTTACCGACCTACAATGAGCAGTTCTTC. Residues: CASSAYLPTYNEQFF. The variable domain in full, with the rest retrieved from reference TRBV2 and TRBJ2-1, is EPEVTQTPSHQVTQMGQEVILRCVPISNHLYFYWYRQILGQKVEFLVSFYNNEISEKSEIFDDQFSVERPDGSNFTLKIRSTKLEDSAMYFCASSAYLPTYNEQFFGPGTRLTVL.

The sample holds a few counts of this clonotype. This chain joins TRBV12-3 or TRBV12-4 and TRBJ1-2; 7 bases map to TRBD1. V shed 8 bases and J 8 bases; nucleotides not matched to a gene: 14. CDR3 length equals 14 residues. The CDR3 sequence is CASAWGQPSGGYTF. CDR3 bases: TGTGCCAGCGCCTGGGGACAGCCATCGGGGGGCTACACCTTC.

This clonotype showed up many times. The J gene is TRBJ2-7, the V gene TRBV7-9, with D maybe TRBD1 (7 bases). V lost 2 bases to trimming and J lost 3 bases, with 14 bases between them. Germline V gene sequence: CDR1 SEHNR, CDR2 FQNEAQ (reference sequence). The CDR3 runs to 15 residues. CDR3 DNA sequence: TGTGCCAGCAGCTTAAAGCCAGGGGGAGGCTACGAGCAGTACTTC. Protein sequence: CASSLKPGGGYEQYF.

The chain uses TRBV15 and TRBJ2-3; D gene uncertain. V was clipped by 3 bases and J by 3 bases, with 10 bases between them. This CDR3 is 14 amino acids long. From germline, CDR1 is LNHNV and CDR2 YYDKDF (reference sequence). CDR3: CATSRAIDTDTQYF. The CDR3 DNA is TGTGCCACCAGCAGGGCGATAGATACAGATACGCAGTATTTT. Full variable domain (rest looked up from reference TRBV15 and TRBJ2-3): DAMVIQNPRYQVTQFGKPVTLSCSQTLNHNVMYWYQQKSSQAPKLLFHYYDKDFNNEADTPDNFQSRRPNTSFCFLDIRSPGLGDTAMYLCATSRAIDTDTQYFGPGTRLTVL.

Concerning this clonotype itself: One junction end disagrees with the germline gene, perhaps due to a read error. This chain connects TRBV7-8 to TRBJ2-7; no clear D gene. The CDR3 has 12 residues. Germline V CDR1 and CDR2: SGHVS, FQNEAQ. Here the CDR3 DNA reads TGTGCCAGCAGCTTAGCAAGGGCCGTAAAGCACTTC. Its protein product is CASSLARAVKHF.

The chain combines TRBV5-4 with TRBJ2-7, with D possibly matching TRBD1 (6 bases). Trimming shortened V by 5 bases and J by 2 bases, and 11 bases separated the two germline ends. Germline assignment: CDR1 SGHNT and CDR2 YYREEE (reference sequence). This CDR3 is 13 amino acids long. In DNA, the CDR3 is TGTGCCAGCAGTCCGGACAGTACCTACGAGCAGTACTTC. Its protein product is CASSPDSTYEQYF.

This clonotype showed up many times. The chain couples TRBV12-3 or TRBV12-4 to TRBJ1-6; unclear D gene. The CDR3 spans 15 residues. The V end was cut by 1 base, the J end by 7 bases, with 11 bases between. CDR3 nucleotide sequence: TGTGCCAGCAGTTTAGGGCAGGCTTGGAATTCACCCCTCCACTTT. As protein: CASSLGQAWNSPLHF.

The chain has TRBV2 and TRBJ2-3; TRBD2 matches at 9 bases. The germline CDR1 and CDR2 sequences are SNHLY and FYNNEI. The CDR3 runs 15 residues. The trim removed 8 bases at V and 3 bases at J, leaving 9 bases unmatched. The CDR3 coding sequence is TGTGCCAGCCCAAGTCCTAGCGGGGCTACAGATACGCAGTATTTT. Residues: CASPSPSGATDTQYF.

The V call is TRBV4-2, the J call TRBJ2-7; 16 bases are a match to TRBD2. CDR3 length: 18 residues. Trimming at V came to 5 bases and at J to 3 bases, leaving 10 bases not matched to a gene. Germline V gene data show CDR1 as LGHNA and CDR2 as YNFKEQ. The CDR3 DNA follows: TGTGCCAGCAGCGCACCGGGACTAGCGGGGGGGGATTTCTACGAGCAGTACTTC. As protein: CASSAPGLAGGDFYEQYF.

This clonotype was seen a few times. The chain has TRBV6-5 and TRBJ1-4; 9 nucleotides match TRBD1. The trim removed 8 bases at V and 8 bases at J, leaving 9 bases unmatched. CDR1 and CDR2 (germline): MNHEY, SVGAGI. The CDR3 has 14 residues. The DNA of the CDR3 is TGTGCCAGCCGAGGGACAGGGTTCGGCGAAAAACTGTTTTTT. It specifies CASRGTGFGEKLFF.

This clonotype has a count of ten or more. The gene calls are TRBV7-2 and TRBJ2-7; unclear D gene. The CDR3 contains 12 residues. Looked up from germline, CDR1 is SGHTA and CDR2 is FQGNSA. V lost 5 bases to trimming and J lost 0 bases, with 5 bases between them. CDR3 in DNA: TGTGCCAGCAGCCACCCCTCCTACGAGCAGTACTTC. Translating gives CASSHPSYEQYF.

This clonotype appeared a few times. This chain uses TRBV20-1 with TRBJ2-1; possibly TRBD2 for D (6 bases). This CDR3 has 16 residues. The V end was cut by 1 base, the J end by 5 bases, with 18 bases between. The germline V gene encodes CDR1 DFQATT and CDR2 SNEGSKA (reference sequence). CDR3 region: CSARVGGSALNNEQFF. The DNA for the CDR3 is TGCAGTGCTAGAGTTGGGGGGAGTGCCCTTAACAATGAGCAGTTCTTC.

This clonotype was observed a few times. The chain combines TRBV4-3 with TRBJ1-2, with D maybe TRBD1 (5 bases). The germline gives CDR1 LGHNA, CDR2 YSLEER. The CDR3 contains 15 residues. V was trimmed by 1 base and J by 5 bases, leaving 14 bases between them. CDR3 nucleotides: TGCGCCAGCAGCCAAGTCGGGGGGGGTGCGTATGGCTACACCTTC. Its translation: CASSQVGGGAYGYTF.

This sequence joins TRBV19 and TRBJ2-5; a weak D match, TRBD1 (6 bases). V lost 1 base and J 4 bases, leaving 19 bases between the germline ends. The CDR3 is 17 residues long. Germline V gives CDR1 LNHDA, CDR2 SQIVND (reference sequence). The CDR3, as DNA: TGTGCCAGTAGTATAGGAGGCGGTTGGGGGCGACGAGAGACCCAGTACTTC. As protein: CASSIGGGWGRRETQYF.

This clonotype was seen more than once but under ten times. The DNA of the CDR3 is TGTGCCAGCAGTTCTTTTGGGGAGAACACAGATACGCAGTATTTT. As protein: CASSSFGENTDTQYF. The rearrangement joins TRBV2 to TRBJ2-3; the D gene is possibly TRBD2 (5 bases). The CDR3 runs 15 residues. The V end was cut by 5 bases, the J end by 2 bases, with 14 bases between. Germline V gene lookup returns CDR1 SNHLY and CDR2 FYNNEI.

At least ten counts were recorded for this clonotype. The chain joins TRBV7-8 to TRBJ2-7; D not resolved. The CDR3 totals 19 residues. Looked up from germline, CDR1 is SGHVS and CDR2 is FQNEAQ. V was trimmed by 5 bases and J by 3 bases, leaving 29 bases between them. The CDR3 loop reads CASSISGRSRLGPYYEQYF. The CDR3 nucleotides read TGTGCCAGCAGCATTTCCGGCCGCAGCCGGCTTGGCCCCTACTACGAGCAGTACTTC. Combining the CDR3 with reference TRBV7-8 and TRBJ2-7 gives the whole variable domain GAGVSQSPRYKVAKRGQDVALRCDPISGHVSLFWYQQALGQGPEFLTYFQNEAQLDKSGLPSDRFFAERPEGSVSTLKIQRTQQEDSAVYLCASSISGRSRLGPYYEQYFGPGTRLTVT.

This clonotype was seen a handful of times. The gene calls are TRBV4-3 and TRBJ1-4; D remains ambiguous. This CDR3 is built from 15 residues. The V gene's germline CDR1 is LGHNA and CDR2 YSLEER. V was cut by 0 bases and J by 6 bases, with 11 bases left in between. This CDR3 is CASSQDLWQDEKLFF. CDR3 sequence (DNA): TGCGCCAGCAGCCAAGATCTCTGGCAGGATGAAAAACTGTTTTTT.

This clonotype has just a few counts. The J gene is TRBJ2-5, the V gene TRBV4-1; D may be TRBD2 (5 bases). V was cut by 1 base and J by 5 bases, with 14 bases left in between. CDR1 MGHRA and CDR2 YSYEKL come from the germline V gene. The CDR3 covers 15 residues. The CDR3 DNA sequence: TGCGCCAGCAGCCAAGTTAGGACTGGAGCGGAGACCCAGTACTTC. Translation gives CASSQVRTGAETQYF.

This clonotype has more than one count but fewer than ten. The chain employs TRBV7-2 and TRBJ1-1; D unclear. CDR1 is SGHTA, CDR2 FQGNSA, per germline. The length of the CDR3 is 11 residues. The V and J ends lost 7 bases and 8 bases respectively, with 11 bases between them. CDR3 sequence reads: CASIKSREAFF. The CDR3 DNA reads as TGTGCCAGCATCAAATCACGGGAAGCTTTCTTT.

This clonotype was seen more than once but under ten times. J is TRBJ2-7 and V is TRBV12-3 or TRBV12-4; D might be TRBD1 (6 bases). Trimming took off 1 base at V and 5 bases at J, with 12 bases between the two ends. The CDR3 contains 14 residues. CDR3 protein: CASSLGQGNNEQYF. The CDR3 DNA follows: TGTGCCAGCAGTTTAGGTCAGGGGAACAACGAGCAGTACTTC.

This clonotype was found a few times. The chain has TRBV6-2 or TRBV6-3 and TRBJ1-2; D gene unclear. The length of the CDR3 is 12 residues. Germline-derived CDR1 and CDR2 are MNHEY and SVGEGT. V was pared by 6 bases and J by 3 bases, with 8 bases between. CDR3 bases: TGTGCCAGCAGGCCCCGAGACTATGGCTACACCTTC. Its translation: CASRPRDYGYTF.

This clonotype has a count of ten or more. The rearrangement uses TRBV7-2 and TRBJ2-3, with D possibly being TRBD1 or TRBD2 (5 bases each). The germline V gene encodes CDR1 SGHTA and CDR2 FQGNSA. Trimming removed 5 bases at V and 2 bases at J, with 11 bases between. The CDR3 is 14 amino acids. The chain's CDR3 is CASSDSGFTDTQYF. The CDR3 nucleotides are TGTGCCAGCAGCGACAGCGGATTCACAGATACGCAGTATTTT.

This clonotype has a count of ten or more. This sequence joins TRBV7-2 and TRBJ1-6, with D maybe TRBD1 (5 bases). CDR3 length: 14 amino acids. The germline V and J ends were trimmed by 1 base and 8 bases, with 9 bases remaining between them. Germline V CDR1 and CDR2: SGHTA, FQGNSA. CDR3 bases: TGTGCCAGCAGCTTAGAGGGGACGTATTCACCCCTCCACTTT. This sequence encodes CASSLEGTYSPLHF.

This chain connects TRBV12-3 or TRBV12-4 to TRBJ2-7; D not certain. V was shortened by 4 bases and J by 0 bases, with 10 bases between the two germline ends. The CDR3 runs 14 residues. The CDR3 bases are TGTGCCAGCAGTTGTTTGGAGTACTCCTACGAGCAGTACGTC. It yields the protein CASSCLEYSYEQYV.

Only a few counts were recorded for this clonotype. CDR3 sequence reads: CASCSGGLGETQYF. The CDR3 DNA is TGTGCCAGCTGTTCCGGGGGGCTGGGAGAGACCCAGTACTTC. This chain uses TRBV12-3 or TRBV12-4 with TRBJ2-5; D is possibly TRBD2 (7 bases). V was shortened by 8 bases and J by 4 bases, with 17 bases between the two germline ends. The CDR3 loop spans 14 amino acids.

The V and J genes are TRBV12-3 or TRBV12-4 and TRBJ1-5, with 7 bases that match TRBD1. V shed 7 bases and J 7 bases; nucleotides not matched to a gene: 7. The CDR3 runs 13 residues. The CDR3 sequence is CASTWTGDQPQHF. The CDR3 nucleotides are TGTGCCAGCACCTGGACAGGCGACCAGCCCCAGCATTTT.